The T cell receptor (beta chain) described here comes from a study of blood T cell repertoires in COVID-19. As for the study in general: The samples span acute and convalescent COVID-19 from the United States, Italy and Spain. PBMCs, B-cell-depleted T cells, or T cells were the source of the cDNA or gDNA that made up the material.

In the original processing: Reference gene primers were amplified, and this amplification served to estimate nucleated cell counts. Measured with immunoSEQ multiplex PCR; TCRdb has only the in-frame clones, and not every one. The V and J calls and clone size are taken from that table; D and trimming were inferred from the DNA. The data contain about 180,000 clones, roughly 84% of them seen just once; the ten biggest clones take up 9.8%. V dropped 4 bases and J dropped 2; count of bases not matched to a gene: 5. CDR1 SGDLS and CDR2 YYNGEE come from the germline V gene. The length of the CDR3 is 15 residues.

Sequenced sample: peripheral blood. This TCR came from a woman of 80 years or more with acute or convalescent COVID-19. The chain is built from TRBV9 and TRBJ1-3; 8 nucleotides align to TRBD1. The CDR3 region has the DNA TGTGCCAGCAGCCCCGGGACAGGCACTGGAAACACCATATATTTT. The encoded protein is CASSPGTGTGNTIYF.